Below, one T cell receptor beta chain is given with its context. The antigen is undetermined. TCRdb's copy holds only in-frame clones and misses some; the assay was immunoSEQ multiplex PCR. The repertoire includes 250,000 or so clones, approximately 87% of them detected once, and 2.5% to 3% sits in the top ten. The sample is drawn from a study of cytomegalovirus exposure and HLA in healthy donors. Germline V gives CDR1 MDHEN, CDR2 SYDVKM. The CDR3 is 16 residues long. V shed 5 bases and J 8 bases; nucleotides not matched to a gene: 13. The donors were members of the validation cohort, which comprised 90 to 150 subjects and was separate from the first cohort of roughly 700 subjects. Findings and caveats of the study: Many donors carried some public TCRs, although rarity characterized most TCR sequences.

This rearrangement joins TRBV28 to TRBJ2-1; 9 bases map to TRBD2. This clonotype was obtained from a young man in good health and CMV-seronegative. The sequencing input was PBMCs. CDR3 sequence reads: CASSPPLSSGRHEQFF. The CDR3 nucleotides read TGTGCCAGCAGTCCCCCCTTAAGTAGCGGGAGACATGAGCAGTTCTTC.